Below, 8 T cell receptor beta chains from the same sample are listed, as sequenced in a study of T cell changes during pregnancy in multiple sclerosis. Generated by immunoSEQ multiplex PCR, the TCRdb table keeps only in-frame clones and is missing some. The data contain about 39,000 clones, 70% to 90% of them seen just once; the ten biggest clones take up approximately 4.5%. The specimen was CD8+ T cells from peripheral blood mononuclear cells, collected in the first trimester of pregnancy. The receptor set was obtained from a female donor with multiple sclerosis, enrolled in a pregnancy study.

The chain combines TRBV10-3 with TRBJ1-5; no clear D gene. Germline V CDR1 and CDR2: ENHRY, SYGVKD. The V end lost 3 bases, the J end lost 7 bases, and 10 bases lay between the germline ends. The CDR3 has 13 residues. CDR3 DNA sequence: TGTGCCATCAGTGATTTAGCCCAGCAGCCCCAGCATTTT. As protein: CAISDLAQQPQHF.

V usage is TRBV19 and J usage is TRBJ2-7; TRBD1 agrees at 8 bases. V lost 3 bases to trimming and J lost 3 bases; unmatched junction nucleotides: 4. Germline CDR1 LNHDA, CDR2 SQIVND (reference sequence). The CDR3 runs 14 residues. The CDR3 sequence is CASSISRGLYEQYF. The CDR3 bases are TGTGCCAGTAGTATTAGCAGGGGGCTCTACGAGCAGTACTTC.

The rearrangement joins TRBV6-6 to TRBJ2-5; TRBD2 matches at 11 bases. This CDR3 spans 15 amino acids. Germline values: CDR1 MNHNY, CDR2 SVGAGI (reference sequence). Trimming at V came to 5 bases and at J to 3 bases, leaving 5 bases not matched to a gene. CDR3 sequence: CASSHSSGGKETQYF. For the CDR3, the DNA is TGTGCCAGCAGTCATTCTAGCGGGGGGAAAGAGACCCAGTACTTC.

The rearrangement joins TRBV6-6 to TRBJ1-2; the D is unclear. The ends were cut back, 2 bases at V and 8 bases at J, with 9 bases in the middle. Germline CDR1 and CDR2: MNHNY and SVGAGI (reference sequence). The CDR3 sequence is 12 residues long. The CDR3 sequence: CASSYGGGGYTF. CDR3 bases: TGTGCCAGCAGTTACGGCGGTGGCGGCTACACCTTC.

This chain links TRBV4-3 with TRBJ1-4; 7 bases line up with TRBD1. The V and J ends lost 4 bases and 12 bases, in that order; junction bases with no gene match: 14. There are 15 residues in the CDR3. Germline V gives CDR1 LGHNA, CDR2 YSLEER. The CDR3 protein is CASSPLQGTDVELFF. CDR3 bases: TGCGCCAGCAGCCCATTACAGGGGACGGACGTAGAACTGTTTTTT.

In this sample, this clone turned up a few times. The chain combines TRBV19 with TRBJ1-1, with no clear D. The V end lost 10 bases, the J end lost 0 bases, and 18 bases lay between the germline ends. Germline V lookup: CDR1 LNHDA, CDR2 SQIVND (reference sequence). This CDR3 comprises 15 residues. This chain's CDR3 is CATTDREGLNTEAFF. CDR3 nucleotide sequence: TGTGCCACCACGGACCGAGAGGGTTTGAACACTGAAGCTTTCTTT.

The chain employs TRBV4-3 and TRBJ2-1, with TRBD2 identical over 13 bases. The CDR3 covers 15 residues. In germline, CDR1 is LGHNA, CDR2 YSLEER. Trimming cost V 4 bases and J 9 bases; bases outside gene matches: 6. CDR3: CASSPTSGGASEQFF. The CDR3, as DNA: TGCGCCAGCAGCCCCACTAGCGGGGGGGCCTCTGAGCAGTTCTTC.

The chain couples TRBV7-2 to TRBJ2-1; the match to TRBD2 covers 10 bases. Germline V CDR1 and CDR2: SGHTA, FQGNSA. Unmatched junction bases numbered 5, after V lost 0 bases and J lost 0 bases. The CDR3 sequence is 18 residues long. The CDR3 is CASSLAVSGGGSYNEQFF. As DNA, the CDR3 is TGTGCCAGCAGCTTAGCTGTAAGCGGGGGGGGCTCCTACAATGAGCAGTTCTTC.